One and the same sample provided the 19 T cell receptor beta chains below, sequenced in a study of T cells in Graves' hyperthyroidism and ophthalmopathy. TCR beta CDR3 sequences were amplified from RNA transcripts. Initially, a first-round RT-PCR of the TCR CDR3 employed the HTBI primer set. TCRdb fed the multiplex PCR reads into MiXCR, producing one record per CDR3 protein. The data hold around 500,000 distinct CDR3 sequences, with approximately 15% observed a single time. Material for sequencing was blood. These receptors originate from a woman younger than 30 with Graves' hyperthyroidism.

This chain uses TRBV30 with TRBJ1-1; D uncertain. Between the trimmed V and J ends, which lost 4 bases and 2 bases, there was a span of 11 bases. Germline assignment: CDR1 GTSNPN and CDR2 SVGIG (reference sequence). This CDR3 comprises 13 residues. CDR3 nucleotide sequence: TGTGCCTGGATGGCGGCAGTCAACACTGAAGCTTTCTTT. Its translation is CAWMAAVNTEAFF.

This clonotype was counted ten times or more. The V and J genes are TRBV27 and TRBJ2-7, with D perhaps matching TRBD1 (6 bases). The CDR3 spans 15 residues. CDR1 and CDR2 from the germline V gene are MNHEY and SMNVEV (reference sequence). The V gene lost 7 bases and the J gene lost 1 base, with 17 bases spanning the gap. CDR3 bases: TGTGCCAGCACTCCCGGCAGGGGAGTTTCCTACGAGCAGTACTTC. Its protein product is CASTPGRGVSYEQYF.

Ten or more counts support this clonotype. The CDR3 loop is CASSPRALLYEQYF. For the CDR3, the DNA is TGTGCCAGCAGTCCCCGGGCTCTTCTCTACGAGCAGTACTTC. The chain is built from TRBV6-1 and TRBJ2-7, with no clear D. V lost 5 bases, J lost 3 bases, and 14 bases lay in between. This CDR3 region has 14 residues. Germline assignment: CDR1 MNHNS and CDR2 SASEGT.

The table lists this clonotype with a few counts. The chain carries TRBV7-6 and TRBJ2-1; no definite D call. The CDR3 has 15 amino acids. Germline-derived CDR1 and CDR2 are SGHVS and FNYEAQ. V was shortened by 1 base and J by 5 bases, with 12 bases between the two germline ends. The CDR3 here is CASSLEAVPHNEQFF. The CDR3, as DNA: TGTGCCAGCAGCTTAGAGGCCGTTCCCCACAATGAGCAGTTCTTC.

This clonotype was detected a few times. The chain uses TRBV7-9 and TRBJ2-5; the match to TRBD2 covers 11 bases. This CDR3 is built from 17 residues. CDR1 is SEHNR and CDR2 is FQNEAQ in the germline V gene (reference sequence). After removal of 3 bases from V and 5 bases from J, the junction contained 11 bases not matched to a gene. The CDR3 reads CASSFSGTSGSWETQYF. The CDR3, as DNA: TGTGCCAGCAGCTTTTCGGGAACTAGCGGGAGCTGGGAGACCCAGTACTTC.

This clonotype was detected many times. The rearrangement uses TRBV10-3 and TRBJ1-2; no clear D. CDR1 and CDR2 (germline): ENHRY, SYGVKD. Between the trimmed V and J ends, which lost 3 bases and 3 bases, there was a span of 14 bases. This CDR3 has 15 residues. For the CDR3, the DNA is TGTGCCATCAGTGACCCACACGGATCTGACTATGGCTACACCTTC. This sequence encodes CAISDPHGSDYGYTF.

The table lists this clonotype with many counts. The gene calls are TRBV5-1 and TRBJ2-5; 12 positions agree with TRBD2. Germline values: CDR1 SGHRS, CDR2 YFSETQ. The junction had 8 bases not matched to a gene; V was cut back by 5 bases and J by 3 bases. The CDR3 totals 16 residues. DNA for the CDR3: TGCGCCAGCAGGATGACTAGCGGGAGCCACGAAGAGACCCAGTACTTC. Protein product: CASRMTSGSHEETQYF. The entire variable domain, with the rest obtained from reference TRBV5-1 and TRBJ2-5, is as follows: KAGVTQTPRYLIKTRGQQVTLSCSPISGHRSVSWYQQTPGQGLQFLFEYFSETQRNKGNFPGRFSGRQFSNSRSEMNVSTLELGDSALYLCASRMTSGSHEETQYFGPGTRLLVL.

In regard to this clonotype: This may arise from a read error, as a much more abundant clone is one base away. This rearrangement joins TRBV3-1 to TRBJ2-3; D is uncertain. CDR3 length: 15 amino acids. CDR1 is LGHDT, CDR2 YNNKEL, per germline (reference sequence). For the CDR3, the DNA is TGTGCCGGCAGCCAAGGCAGATGGGGCACAGATACGCAGTATTTT. Its protein is CAGSQGRWGTDTQYF.

This rearrangement joins TRBV19 to TRBJ2-1, with 8 bases that match TRBD2. CDR3 length equals 14 residues. Per the germline V gene, CDR1 is LNHDA and CDR2 is SQIVND (reference sequence). V shed 9 bases and J 5 bases; nucleotides not matched to a gene: 9. CDR3 sequence reads: CASEGWGLDNEQFF. The DNA of the CDR3 is TGTGCCAGCGAAGGGTGGGGACTAGACAATGAGCAGTTCTTC.

This clonotype was observed at least ten times. J is TRBJ2-1 and V is TRBV3-1; D is unclear. The ends were cut back, 1 base at V and 3 bases at J, with 7 bases in the middle. The CDR3 is made up of 14 amino acids. CDR1 is LGHDT and CDR2 is YNNKEL in the germline V gene (reference sequence). The CDR3: CASSQVGYYNEQFF. DNA of the CDR3: TGTGCCAGCAGCCAAGTGGGATACTACAATGAGCAGTTCTTC.

This clonotype was recorded at least ten times. V usage is TRBV30 and J usage is TRBJ2-2, with TRBD1 identical over 7 bases. This CDR3 has 15 amino acids. Germline V gene lookup returns CDR1 GTSNPN and CDR2 SVGIG (reference sequence). Trimming cost V 5 bases and J 0 bases; bases outside gene matches: 6. CDR3 coding DNA: TGTGCCTGGCACCAGGGGGTAGCGAACACCGGGGAGCTGTTTTTT. Amino acid sequence: CAWHQGVANTGELFF.

This clonotype has ten or more counts. This chain links TRBV6-2 or TRBV6-3 with TRBJ2-3, with 10 bases identical to TRBD2. V gave up 6 bases and J gave up 3 bases; unmatched junction bases: 21. This CDR3 contains 20 residues. Germline CDR1 reads MNHEY; CDR2 reads SVGEGT. CDR3 amino acids: CASSTMRFLAGESWTDTQYF. CDR3 DNA sequence: TGTGCCAGCAGCACCATGCGGTTTCTAGCGGGAGAATCCTGGACAGATACGCAGTATTTT.

There are many counts of this clonotype. The chain carries TRBV27 and TRBJ1-2; D ambiguous. Germline CDR1 is MNHEY and CDR2 is SMNVEV (reference sequence). Trimming removed 3 bases from V and 3 bases from J, with 8 bases in between. This CDR3 region has 13 residues. CDR3 DNA sequence: TGTGCCAGCAGTTTCAAGTCGGACTATGGCTACACCTTC. Its protein is CASSFKSDYGYTF.

This clonotype has at least ten counts. The gene calls are TRBV27 and TRBJ2-2; possibly TRBD1 or TRBD2 for D (6 bases each). The CDR3 loop spans 15 amino acids. Germline V gene sequence: CDR1 MNHEY, CDR2 SMNVEV (reference sequence). The germline V and J ends were trimmed by 5 bases and 8 bases, with 18 bases remaining between them. The DNA for the CDR3 is TGTGCCAGCAGTACCGCTAGGGGGGCAAGAGGGGAGCTGTTTTTT. This sequence encodes CASSTARGARGELFF.

In this sample, this clonotype turned up a few times. Here the CDR3 reads CASSYGETPINYGYTF. CDR3 nucleotide sequence: TGTGCCAGCAGTTACGGGGAAACGCCAATTAACTATGGCTACACCTTC. This chain joins TRBV6-5 and TRBJ1-2; D remains unclear. Germline loops: CDR1 MNHEY, CDR2 SVGAGI. This CDR3 has 16 residues. V was pared by 2 bases and J by 1 base, with 14 bases between.

This clonotype was found a few times. The chain carries TRBV10-3 and TRBJ2-2, with D possibly matching TRBD1 (5 bases). The CDR3 runs to 16 residues. Trimming took 0 bases from V and 1 from J, leaving 9 bases between them. CDR1 is ENHRY, CDR2 SYGVKD, per germline. CDR3: CAISESGHRNTGELFF. The CDR3 DNA reads as TGTGCCATCAGTGAGTCAGGACACAGGAACACCGGGGAGCTGTTTTTT.

V and J are TRBV4-1 and TRBJ2-7; no clear D gene. V was shortened by 3 bases and J by 4 bases, with 10 bases between the two germline ends. Germline CDR1 reads MGHRA; CDR2 reads YSYEKL. The CDR3 runs to 13 residues. CDR3 bases: TGCGCCAGCAGCCAGTTTATAAGATACGAGCAGTACGTC. Translating it yields CASSQFIRYEQYV.

Ten or more counts support this clonotype. This chain links TRBV11-1 with TRBJ2-7; D possibly corresponds to TRBD2 (5 bases). Germline-derived CDR1 and CDR2 are SGHAT and FQDESV (reference sequence). V shed 3 bases and J shed 2 bases, with 8 bases lying between them. The CDR3 is 13 residues long. The CDR3 region has the DNA TGTGCCAGCAGCTTCGACTACCCCTACGAGCAGTACGTC. The encoded protein is CASSFDYPYEQYV.

V gene TRBV5-6 combines with J gene TRBJ2-3; 14 bases are a match to TRBD2. The ends lost 4 bases at V and 1 base at J; junction bases unmatched: 14. The CDR3 spans 20 residues. The germline gives CDR1 SGHDT, CDR2 YYEEEE. The CDR3 DNA is TGTGCCAGCAGCCTGAGCGCGGGACTAGCGGGAGTGTGGGGCACAGATACGCAGTATTTT. Translation: CASSLSAGLAGVWGTDTQYF.